Below are 22 T cell receptor beta chains sequenced from a single sample in a study of shared clonotypes between healthy human individuals. CD45RO-negative CD8 cells positively selected for CCR7 made up the naive population, which excluded terminally differentiated effector memory CD45RA+ cells. Sequencing used immunoSEQ multiplex PCR; TCRdb keeps in-frame clones, though not all of them. The sample includes about 2.1 million clones, just under 95% of them seen just once. The specimen was naive CD8+ T cells from PBMCs. Source of these receptors: a man between 18 and 35 years old in good health. Some clones in this sample may be carry-over from other donors' samples.

The rearrangement uses TRBV28 and TRBJ2-2; no reliable D call. The CDR3 runs to 13 residues. Trimming removed 5 bases at V and 4 bases at J, with 8 bases between. Germline loops: CDR1 MDHEN, CDR2 SYDVKM. The CDR3 DNA sequence: TGTGCCAGCAGTGCTTGGGGCACCGGGGAGCTGTTTTTT. It is translated as CASSAWGTGELFF.

The chain uses TRBV25-1 and TRBJ1-1; 8 nucleotides line up with TRBD1. V was clipped by 8 bases and J by 0 bases; unmatched bases: 2. This CDR3 comprises 13 residues. CDR1 MGHDK and CDR2 SYGVNS come from the germline V gene. The CDR3 DNA follows: TGTGCCAGCGGGGACAGGCTGAACACTGAAGCTTTCTTT. Amino acid sequence: CASGDRLNTEAFF.

CDR3 DNA sequence: TGTGCCAGCAGTGCCGACAGCTCTGGAAACACCATATATTTT. This translates into CASSADSSGNTIYF. The genes are TRBV28 and TRBJ1-3, with a weak D call TRBD1 (5 bases). The CDR3 consists of 14 residues. Looked up from germline, CDR1 is MDHEN and CDR2 is SYDVKM. V was clipped by 5 bases and J by 0 bases, with 8 bases between them.

This rearrangement joins TRBV27 to TRBJ2-3; TRBD2 aligns across 8 bases. J gave up 6 bases and V 2 bases, and 10 bases lay outside the gene matches. The germline gives CDR1 MNHEY, CDR2 SMNVEV (reference sequence). The CDR3 loop spans 16 amino acids. The CDR3 loop is CASSLVLSGSFDTQYF. CDR3 bases: TGTGCCAGCAGTTTAGTATTAAGCGGGAGCTTCGATACGCAGTATTTT.

The rearrangement links TRBV14 to TRBJ2-7, with D possibly TRBD1 on 6 matching bases. The length of the CDR3 is 16 residues. Germline CDR1 and CDR2: SGHDN and FVKESK. V shed 1 base and J shed 0 bases, with 13 bases lying between them. The CDR3 loop reads CASSQAGGQSSYEQYF. CDR3 in DNA: TGTGCCAGCAGCCAAGCAGGCGGACAGAGCTCCTACGAGCAGTACTTC.

This sequence joins TRBV2 and TRBJ1-2; D remains unclear. The CDR3 is 16 residues long. The germline V gene encodes CDR1 SNHLY and CDR2 FYNNEI. Trimming shortened V by 7 bases and J by 3 bases, and 21 bases separated the two germline ends. CDR3 sequence reads: CASNDPRQKDDYGYTF. The DNA for the CDR3 is TGTGCCAGCAACGACCCGAGGCAGAAGGACGACTATGGCTACACCTTC.

The gene calls are TRBV6-1 and TRBJ2-5; D may correspond to TRBD1 or TRBD2 (5 bases each). V was shortened by 1 base and J by 5 bases, with 20 bases between the two germline ends. Germline V gene sequence: CDR1 MNHNS, CDR2 SASEGT. There are 17 residues in the CDR3. CDR3 bases: TGTGCCAGCAGTGAAGGAGTCAGGGTGGAGGCTTGGGAGACCCAGTACTTC. The encoded protein is CASSEGVRVEAWETQYF.

CDR3 sequence (DNA): TGTGCCAGCAGCTTGGCCTCGGGGGGCTACACCTTC. Its protein product is CASSLASGGYTF. The chain links TRBV5-6 to TRBJ1-2; D is uncertain. Trimming removed 0 bases at V and 8 bases at J, with 8 bases between. The CDR3 spans 12 residues. Germline V CDR1 and CDR2: SGHDT, YYEEEE.

Worth noting for this clone: Other nucleotide sequences in the sample specify the same CDR3. This chain uses TRBV30 with TRBJ2-3, with D uncertain. The length of the CDR3 is 14 residues. Germline values: CDR1 GTSNPN, CDR2 SVGIG (reference sequence). V dropped 0 bases and J dropped 1 base, with 8 bases sitting between them. The CDR3 region has the DNA TGTGCCTGGAGTGTACTTGGGGGCACAGATACGCAGTATTTT. Amino acid sequence: CAWSVLGGTDTQYF. The variable domain in full, with the rest retrieved from reference TRBV30 and TRBJ2-3, is SQTIHQWPATLVQPVGSPLSLECTVEGTSNPNLYWYRQAAGRGLQLLFYSVGIGQISSEVPQNLSASRPQDRQFILSSKKLLLSDSGFYLCAWSVLGGTDTQYFGPGTRLTVL.

In its sample, this clone was seen a few times. The gene calls are TRBV4-1 and TRBJ2-7, with 10 bases lining up with TRBD2. CDR3 length: 15 amino acids. J gave up 3 bases and V 7 bases, and 9 bases lay outside the gene matches. Germline V lookup: CDR1 MGHRA, CDR2 YSYEKL. In DNA, the CDR3 is TGCGCCAGCACCGAGCTAGCGGGAGTTGGCTACGAGCAGTACTTC. Its protein is CASTELAGVGYEQYF.

This chain uses TRBV7-9 with TRBJ2-5; 8 bases match TRBD2. Germline V gene lookup returns CDR1 SEHNR and CDR2 FQNEAQ (reference sequence). There are 15 residues in the CDR3. V trimming: 1 base; J trimming: 5 bases; junction bases outside the gene matches: 6. CDR3 protein: CASSLELAGGETQYF. CDR3 DNA: TGTGCCAGCAGCTTAGAATTGGCGGGAGGTGAGACCCAGTACTTC.

CDR3 nucleotides: TGTGCCATCAGCGCGGAGGGCGAGCAGTACTTC. It codes for CAISAEGEQYF. V gene TRBV10-3 combines with J gene TRBJ2-7; tentative D call: TRBD2 (6 bases). The CDR3 runs 11 residues. V dropped 6 bases and J dropped 6 bases, with 9 bases sitting between them. Germline V gives CDR1 ENHRY, CDR2 SYGVKD.

This clone was observed a single time. The J gene is TRBJ2-2, the V gene TRBV7-5; the D segment call TRBD2 is taken from the table without a DNA check. TRBV7-5 is shown as a pseudogene. The CDR3 runs 20 residues. The DNA of the CDR3 is TGTGTCAGAAGCCCCAGGCCGACGACTAGCGGGAGGGATCACACCGGGGAGCTGTTTTTT. Protein: CVRSPRPTTSGRDHTGELFF.

The chain carries TRBV27 and TRBJ1-1, with a tentative D call TRBD1 (6 bases). The V gene's germline CDR1 is MNHEY and CDR2 SMNVEV (reference sequence). With 6 bases removed from V and 4 bases from J, the gap between germline ends came to 15 bases. The CDR3 length is 14 residues. CDR3 in DNA: TGTGCCAGCAGCACAACAGGGTGGGGCACTGAAGCTTTCTTT. Residues: CASSTTGWGTEAFF.

The chain joins TRBV7-9 to TRBJ1-5, with 8 bases identical to TRBD1. Trimming took 1 base from V and 6 from J; bases not matched to a gene: 5. The germline V gene has CDR1 SEHNR and CDR2 FQNEAQ (reference sequence). There are 15 residues in the CDR3. The CDR3 bases are TGTGCCAGCAGCTTAGTTGGACAGGGAAGTCAGCCCCAGCATTTT. It yields the protein CASSLVGQGSQPQHF.

In its sample, this clone was seen a few times. This rearrangement joins TRBV19 to TRBJ1-5; D call uncertain. Germline CDR1 LNHDA, CDR2 SQIVND (reference sequence). Trimming removed 4 bases from V and 5 bases from J, with 15 bases in between. This CDR3 region has 15 residues. CDR3 coding DNA: TGTGCCAGTAGTACTAGAGACACGGCGCATCAGCCCCAGCATTTT. Translated, it gives CASSTRDTAHQPQHF.

The chain links TRBV5-6 to TRBJ2-7; D is perhaps TRBD1 or TRBD2 (6 bases each). Trimming pared 0 bases from V and 5 bases from J, leaving 12 bases between. The germline V gene encodes CDR1 SGHDT and CDR2 YYEEEE. This CDR3 has 14 amino acids. The CDR3 DNA sequence: TGTGCCAGCAGCTTGGAACAGGGCGGGGACGAGCAGTACTTC. The encoded protein is CASSLEQGGDEQYF.

In this sample, this clone turned up a few times. The chain uses TRBV7-3 and TRBJ2-1; a weak D match, TRBD2 (5 bases). In germline, CDR1 is SGHTA, CDR2 FQGTGA. V was shortened by 1 base and J by 5 bases, with 12 bases between the two germline ends. The CDR3 length is 15 residues. The CDR3 DNA follows: TGTGCCAGCAGCTTAAATCGGCTCGGGAACAATGAGCAGTTCTTC. This encodes CASSLNRLGNNEQFF.

This chain uses TRBV19 with TRBJ2-7, with D possibly being TRBD1 or TRBD2 (5 bases each). Germline CDR1 LNHDA, CDR2 SQIVND (reference sequence). Trimming took off 6 bases at V and 2 bases at J, with 17 bases between the two ends. The CDR3 consists of 15 residues. In nucleotides, the CDR3 is TGTGCCAGTAGCCCTCACCGGGACGCAGCCTACGAGCAGTACTTC. Its protein product is CASSPHRDAAYEQYF.

The chain links TRBV9 to TRBJ2-7, with no clear D. This CDR3 has 15 amino acids. V was clipped by 4 bases and J by 1 base, with 15 bases between them. The V gene's germline CDR1 is SGDLS and CDR2 YYNGEE. In nucleotides, the CDR3 is TGTGCCAGCAGCCCCGGCTCCCTGGGGTCCTACGAGCAGTACTTC. The encoded protein is CASSPGSLGSYEQYF.

The CDR3 DNA sequence: TGTGCCAGCACTATAGCCCCGGGTGGCACAGATACGCAGTATTTT. Its translation: CASTIAPGGTDTQYF. The chain is built from TRBV6-5 and TRBJ2-3; D unclear. Trimming cost V 7 bases and J 1 base, with 15 bases left between them. The CDR3 extends over 15 amino acids. Germline assignment: CDR1 MNHEY and CDR2 SVGAGI.

The chain has TRBV27 and TRBJ2-7; no clear D. V lost 3 bases and J 5 bases, leaving 8 bases between the germline ends. CDR3 length equals 12 residues. Germline V gene data show CDR1 as MNHEY and CDR2 as SMNVEV (reference sequence). CDR3 bases: TGTGCCAGCAGTTTGACGGGCCACGAGCAGTACTTC. Its translation: CASSLTGHEQYF.